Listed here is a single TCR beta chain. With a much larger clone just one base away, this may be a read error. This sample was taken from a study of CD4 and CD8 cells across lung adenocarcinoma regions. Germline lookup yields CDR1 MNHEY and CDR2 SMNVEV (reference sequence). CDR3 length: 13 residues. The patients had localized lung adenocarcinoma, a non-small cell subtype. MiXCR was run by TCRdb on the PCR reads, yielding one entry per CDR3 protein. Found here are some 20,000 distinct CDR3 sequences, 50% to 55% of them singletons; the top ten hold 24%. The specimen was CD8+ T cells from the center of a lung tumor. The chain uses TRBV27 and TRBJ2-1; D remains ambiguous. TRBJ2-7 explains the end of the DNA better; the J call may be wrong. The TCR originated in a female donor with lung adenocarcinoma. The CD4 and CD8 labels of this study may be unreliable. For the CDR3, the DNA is TGTGCCAGCAGTTCTCGGGCTCCCATGCAGCAGTACTTC. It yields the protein CASSSRAPMQQYF.